A few counts support the clone carrying this T cell receptor (beta chain). Its antigen is as yet unknown. The germline gives CDR1 SEHNR, CDR2 FQNEAQ (reference sequence). Trimming took off 8 bases at V and 0 bases at J, with 14 bases between the two ends. This CDR3 region has 14 residues. It was with a sample-barcoded 5' primer and a J-beta primer mix that a second PCR of roughly 6 to 11 cycles was run. Using its own MiXCR run on the 5' RACE reads, TCRdb lists one record per CDR3 protein. Of about 800,000 distinct CDR3 sequences in the sample, 55% to 70% were seen once. The sample is drawn from a study of blood T cells in healthy people across ages. The wider study: Template switching recovered approximately one barcoded beta molecule for every two T cells. Regarding the study as a whole: Unsorted PBMCs blocked a conclusive comparison of naive and antigen-experienced cells. Comparison with aged donors showed that long-lived donors had more naive CD4+ cells and higher diversity.

This TCR derives from a man in his thirties or forties in good health. Specimen: blood. V and J are TRBV7-9 and TRBJ2-7; D not certain. Here the CDR3 reads CASLGYPDSYEQYF. In DNA form, the CDR3 reads TGTGCCAGCCTCGGTTACCCCGACTCCTACGAGCAGTACTTC.